Listed below are T cell receptor beta chains from one sample, sequenced in a study of CD4 T cells in relation to SARS-CoV-2 and coronaviruses. These receptors are not linked to any known antigen. Profiling relied on immunoSEQ multiplex PCR, and the TCRdb table lists in-frame clones only, not all of them. This table holds some 16,000 clones, around 73% found once. Source material: CD4+ T cells from PBMCs, cultured in vitro. These receptors were taken from a human donor in good health. Each CDR3 is given with its conserved first and last residue. A D gene is named only where the DNA matches it firmly. Some rows mark clone size as missing; the rest say once, few, many or name a class of expanded clone.

>TRBJ2-7|TRBD1|NA|TRBV28
CASSSQGGLTYEQYF
TGTGCCAGCAGTTCCCAAGGGGGCCTAACCTACGAGCAGTACTTC
>TRBJ1-1|NA|NA|TRBV3-1/TRBV3-2
CASSQFARSNEAFF
TGTGCCAGCAGCCAATTTGCCAGGTCAAACGAAGCTTTCTTT
>TRBJ2-7|TRBD2|NA|TRBV2
CASSVVAGYEQYF
TGTGCCAGCAGTGTGGTAGCGGGGTACGAGCAGTACTTC
>TRBJ2-3|TRBD1|NA|TRBV24-1
CATSDPTGEGLGHTDTQYF
TGTGCCACCAGTGACCCGACAGGGGAAGGTTTGGGTCACACAGATACGCAGTATTTT
>TRBJ1-1|NA|NA|TRBV5-1
CASSSSDTEAFF
TGCGCCAGCAGTTCCTCAGACACTGAAGCTTTCTTT
>TRBJ2-5|TRBD1|NA|TRBV6-5
CASSTTGRETQYF
TGTGCCAGCAGTACGACAGGGAGAGAGACCCAGTACTTC
>TRBJ2-3|NA|once|TRBV5-1
CASSLIRETDTQYF
TGCGCCAGCAGCTTGATCCGGGAGACAGATACGCAGTATTTT
>TRBJ1-5|NA|NA|TRBV20-1
CSASWGRNQPQHF
TGCAGTGCTAGTTGGGGGCGCAATCAGCCCCAGCATTTT
>TRBJ1-2|TRBD1|NA|TRBV25-1
CASKDRDGYTF
TGTGCCAGCAAGGACAGGGATGGCTACACCTTC
>TRBJ1-2|NA|few|TRBV19
CASSTDSGTYYGYTF
TGTGCCAGTAGTACCGACTCCGGGACGTACTATGGCTACACCTTC
>TRBJ1-1|NA|NA|TRBV5-5
CASSLDLMNTEAFF
TGTGCCAGCAGCTTGGACTTGATGAACACTGAAGCTTTCTTT
>TRBJ2-1|NA|NA|TRBV3-1/TRBV3-2
CASSQDNSRLGNEQFF
TGTGCCAGCAGCCAAGATAACTCCCGTTTAGGCAATGAGCAGTTCTTC
>TRBJ2-1|NA|NA|TRBV27
CASNPGPSYNEQFF
TGTGCCAGCAACCCGGGACCCTCCTACAATGAGCAGTTCTTC
>TRBJ2-2|TRBD2|NA|TRBV6-5
CASKTGGRTGELFF
TGTGCCAGCAAAACGGGAGGAAGGACCGGGGAGCTGTTTTTT
>TRBJ1-5|NA|NA|TRBV19
CASSEQWNQPQHF
TGTGCCAGTAGTGAGCAGTGGAATCAGCCCCAGCATTTT
>TRBJ1-4|NA|NA|TRBV30
CAWSDTQVYGEKLFF
TGTGCCTGGAGTGATACACAGGTCTATGGTGAAAAACTGTTTTTT
>TRBJ2-1|NA|NA|TRBV19
CASSMAQGSLIGEQFF
TGTGCCAGTAGTATGGCACAGGGTTCGTTGATTGGTGAGCAGTTCTTC
>TRBJ2-1|TRBD2|NA|TRBV11-3
CASSLSGRTNEQFF
TGTGCCAGCAGCCTTAGCGGGAGGACCAATGAGCAGTTCTTC
>TRBJ2-1|NA|NA|TRBV7-9
CASSLAGLSSDEQFF
TGTGCCAGCAGCTTAGCGGGGCTCTCGTCTGATGAGCAGTTCTTC
>TRBJ2-5|NA|NA|TRBV11-1
CASSLGAGAGQETQYF
TGTGCCAGCAGCTTGGGGGCGGGAGCGGGTCAAGAGACCCAGTACTTC
>TRBJ1-2|NA|once|TRBV6-5
CASRLTGSTNYGYTF
TGTGCCAGCAGACTAACAGGTTCCACTAACTATGGCTACACCTTC
>TRBJ2-1|NA|NA|TRBV5-1
CASSLDRLYNEQFF
TGCGCCAGCAGCTTGGATCGCCTCTACAATGAGCAGTTCTTC
>TRBJ1-4|NA|NA|TRBV19
CASSIGGGRVANEKLFF
TGTGCCAGTAGTATAGGGGGGGGCAGGGTCGCGAATGAAAAACTGTTTTTT
>TRBJ1-5|NA|NA|TRBV19
CASSIDGRIYSNQPQHF
TGTGCCAGTAGTATAGATGGCAGAATTTATAGCAATCAGCCCCAGCATTTT
>TRBJ1-3|NA|NA|TRBV2
CASSGSRGTGNTIYF
TGTGCCAGCAGTGGTAGCAGGGGTACTGGAAACACCATATATTTT
>TRBJ2-3|TRBD1|NA|TRBV9
CASSLRSGQGTDTQYF
TGTGCCAGCAGCCTGCGTTCGGGACAGGGGACAGATACGCAGTATTTT